This TCR beta chain was captured by sequencing in a study of cytomegalovirus exposure and HLA in healthy donors. Points from the study as a whole: The productive fraction for most TCR beta V segments was about 87% or about 30% in an earlier analysis.

The PCR contained 60 Vbeta and 13 Jbeta primers. Produced via immunoSEQ multiplex PCR; TCRdb's table is partial and in-frame only. The sample includes approximately 100,000 clones, approximately 76% of them seen just once. Details on this clone: What it binds is not known.

Sequences were obtained from PBMCs. The clonotype originates from a man in his forties or fifties in good health and CMV-seronegative.

The CDR3 reads CAIQGTNTGELFF. The CDR3 nucleotides are TGTGCCATACAGGGGACGAACACCGGGGAGCTGTTTTTT. This chain links TRBV28 with TRBJ2-2; 7 bases are shared with TRBD1. CDR3 length: 13 residues. Germline trimming cut 10 bases from V and 0 bases from J; bases unmatched to any gene: 2. The germline CDR1 and CDR2 sequences are MDHEN and SYDVKM.